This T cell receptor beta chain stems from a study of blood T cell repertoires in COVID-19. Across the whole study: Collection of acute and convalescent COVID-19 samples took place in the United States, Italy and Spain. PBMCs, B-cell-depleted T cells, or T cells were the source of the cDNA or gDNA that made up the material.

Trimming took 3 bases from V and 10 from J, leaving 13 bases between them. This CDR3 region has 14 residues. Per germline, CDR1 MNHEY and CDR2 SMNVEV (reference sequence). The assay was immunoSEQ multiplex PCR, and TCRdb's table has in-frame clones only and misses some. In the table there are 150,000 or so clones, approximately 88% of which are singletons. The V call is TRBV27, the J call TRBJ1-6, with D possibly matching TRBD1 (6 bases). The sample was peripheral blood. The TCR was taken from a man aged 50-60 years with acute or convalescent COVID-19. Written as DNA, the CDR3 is TGTGCCAGCAGTTTTGGACAGTCTCGGTCACCCCTCCACTTT. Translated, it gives CASSFGQSRSPLHF.